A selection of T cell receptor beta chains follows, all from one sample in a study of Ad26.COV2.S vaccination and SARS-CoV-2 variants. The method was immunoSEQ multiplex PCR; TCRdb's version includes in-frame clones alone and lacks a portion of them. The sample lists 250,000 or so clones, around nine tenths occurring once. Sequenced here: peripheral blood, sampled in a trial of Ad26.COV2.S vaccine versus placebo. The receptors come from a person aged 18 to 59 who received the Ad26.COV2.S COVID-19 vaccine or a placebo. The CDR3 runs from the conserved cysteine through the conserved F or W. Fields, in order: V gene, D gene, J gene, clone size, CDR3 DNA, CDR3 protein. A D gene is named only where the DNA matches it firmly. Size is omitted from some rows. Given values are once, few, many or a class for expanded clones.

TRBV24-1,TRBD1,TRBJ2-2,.,TGTGCCACCAGTGATTCGGGACAGGGTAACACCGGGGAGCTGTTTTTT,CATSDSGQGNTGELFF
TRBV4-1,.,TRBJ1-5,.,TGCGCCAGCAGCCAACAGGCCCACCAGCCCCAGCATTTT,CASSQQAHQPQHF
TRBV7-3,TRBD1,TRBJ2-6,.,TGTGCCAGCAGCCACAGGACAGGCTCTGGGGCCAACGTCCTGACTTTC,CASSHRTGSGANVLTF
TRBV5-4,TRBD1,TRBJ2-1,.,TGTGCCAGCAGCTTGACGACAGGGGGCATTACTGAGCAGTTCTTC,CASSLTTGGITEQFF
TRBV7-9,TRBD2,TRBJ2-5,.,TGTGCCAGCAGCGTCGGGACTAGCGGGGTGAGGGAGACCCAGTACTTC,CASSVGTSGVRETQYF
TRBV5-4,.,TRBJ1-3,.,TGTGCCAGCAGCTTGGGTCCGGGTGGGGGAAATGGAAACACCATATATTTT,CASSLGPGGGNGNTIYF
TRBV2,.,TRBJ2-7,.,TGTGCCAGCAGTGAGGGCCCCCTAAAATACGAGCAGTACTTC,CASSEGPLKYEQYF
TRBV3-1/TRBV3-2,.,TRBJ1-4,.,TGTGCCAGCAGCCACTGGCAGGCCAATGAAAAACTGTTTTTT,CASSHWQANEKLFF
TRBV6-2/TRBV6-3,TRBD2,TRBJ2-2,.,TGTGCCAGCAGTTACTCGGGCGGGGGGGCCGCCGGGGAGCTGTTTTTT,CASSYSGGGAAGELFF
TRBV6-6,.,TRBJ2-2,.,TGTGCCAGCACTCACGGGGGGCGGGGCACCGGGGAGCTGTTTTTT,CASTHGGRGTGELFF
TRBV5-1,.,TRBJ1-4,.,TGCGCCAGCAGTCCAAGTTCGACGACTAATGAAAAACTGTTTTTT,CASSPSSTTNEKLFF
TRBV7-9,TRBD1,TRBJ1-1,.,TGTGCCAGCAGTTTACAGGGGGCCACTGAAGCTTTCTTT,CASSLQGATEAFF
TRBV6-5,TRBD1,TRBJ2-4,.,TGTGCCAGTAGCCTGAGGGGGCCCAATAACATTCAGTACTTC,CASSLRGPNNIQYF
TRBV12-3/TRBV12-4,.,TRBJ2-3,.,TGTGCCAGCAGCCCAGGGACGACAGATACGCAGTATTTT,CASSPGTTDTQYF
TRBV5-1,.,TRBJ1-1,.,TGCGCCAGCAGCTTCGGGCAGAACACTGAAGCTTTCTTT,CASSFGQNTEAFF
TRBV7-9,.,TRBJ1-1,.,TGTGCCAGCAGCCCCCCGGGGTTGATTGTAGCTTTCTTT,CASSPPGLIVAFF
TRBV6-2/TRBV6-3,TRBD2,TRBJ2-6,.,TGTGCCAGCAGTTACGGGCTTGGCGGGGGGAACTCTGGGGCCAACGTCCTGACTTTC,CASSYGLGGGNSGANVLTF
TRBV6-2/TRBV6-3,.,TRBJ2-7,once,TGTGCCAGCAGTTATCTAGGGTTATCCTACGAGCAGTACTTC,CASSYLGLSYEQYF
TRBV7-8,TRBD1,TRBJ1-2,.,TGTGCCAGCAGCACTGACAGGGGCTATGGCTACACCTTC,CASSTDRGYGYTF
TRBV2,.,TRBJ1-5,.,TGTGCCAGCAGTAGGGGCAGGCAGCTCAATCAGCCCCAGCATTTT,CASSRGRQLNQPQHF
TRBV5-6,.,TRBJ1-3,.,TGTGCCAGCAGCTTGGGTGCGGATTGGGAGGCTGGAAACACCATATATTTT,CASSLGADWEAGNTIYF
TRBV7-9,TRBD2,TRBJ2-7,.,TGTGCCAGCAGGATGCCTTCCGGGGGGGGCGACGAGCAGTACTTC,CASRMPSGGGDEQYF